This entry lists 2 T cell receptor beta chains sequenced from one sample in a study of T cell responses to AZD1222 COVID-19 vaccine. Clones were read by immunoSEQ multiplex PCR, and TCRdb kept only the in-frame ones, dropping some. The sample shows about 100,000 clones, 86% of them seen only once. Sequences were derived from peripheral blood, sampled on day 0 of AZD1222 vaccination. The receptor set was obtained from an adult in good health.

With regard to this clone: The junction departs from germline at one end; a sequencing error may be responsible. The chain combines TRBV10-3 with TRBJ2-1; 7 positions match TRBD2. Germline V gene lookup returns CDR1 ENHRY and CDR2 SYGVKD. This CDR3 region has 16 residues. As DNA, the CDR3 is TGTACCATCAGTGCCAAAGCGGGGACTGACAGCGATGAGCAGTTCTTC. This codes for CTISAKAGTDSDEQFF.

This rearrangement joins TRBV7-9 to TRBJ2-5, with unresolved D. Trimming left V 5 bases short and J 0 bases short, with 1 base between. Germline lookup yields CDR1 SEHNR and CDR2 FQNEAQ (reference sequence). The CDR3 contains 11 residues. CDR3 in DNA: TGTGCCAGCAGCAACCAAGAGACCCAGTACTTC. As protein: CASSNQETQYF.